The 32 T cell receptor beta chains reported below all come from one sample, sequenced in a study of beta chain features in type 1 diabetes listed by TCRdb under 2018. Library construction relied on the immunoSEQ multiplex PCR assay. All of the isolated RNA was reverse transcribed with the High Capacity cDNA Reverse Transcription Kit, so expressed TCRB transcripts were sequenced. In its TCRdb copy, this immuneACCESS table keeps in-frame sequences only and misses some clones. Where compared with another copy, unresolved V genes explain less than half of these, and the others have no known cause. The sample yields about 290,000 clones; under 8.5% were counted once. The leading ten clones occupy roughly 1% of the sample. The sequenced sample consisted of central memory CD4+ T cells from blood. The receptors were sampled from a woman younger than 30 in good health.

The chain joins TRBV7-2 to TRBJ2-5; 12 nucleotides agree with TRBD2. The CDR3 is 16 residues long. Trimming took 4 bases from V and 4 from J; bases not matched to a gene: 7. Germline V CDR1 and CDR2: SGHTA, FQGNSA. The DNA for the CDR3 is TGTGCCAGCAGCTCCAAGACTAGCGGGGGATCAGAGACCCAGTACTTC. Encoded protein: CASSSKTSGGSETQYF.

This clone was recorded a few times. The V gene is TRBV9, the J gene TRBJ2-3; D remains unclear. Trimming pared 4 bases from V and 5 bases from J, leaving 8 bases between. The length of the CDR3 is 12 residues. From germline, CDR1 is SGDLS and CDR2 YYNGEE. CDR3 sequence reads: CASSKSRDTQYF. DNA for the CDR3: TGTGCCAGCAGCAAATCGAGAGATACGCAGTATTTT.

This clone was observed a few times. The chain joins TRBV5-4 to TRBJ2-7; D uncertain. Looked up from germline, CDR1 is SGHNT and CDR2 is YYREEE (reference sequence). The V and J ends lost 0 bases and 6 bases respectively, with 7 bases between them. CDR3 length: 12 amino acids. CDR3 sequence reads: CASSLALGEQYV. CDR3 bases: TGTGCCAGCAGCTTGGCCCTGGGCGAGCAGTACGTC.

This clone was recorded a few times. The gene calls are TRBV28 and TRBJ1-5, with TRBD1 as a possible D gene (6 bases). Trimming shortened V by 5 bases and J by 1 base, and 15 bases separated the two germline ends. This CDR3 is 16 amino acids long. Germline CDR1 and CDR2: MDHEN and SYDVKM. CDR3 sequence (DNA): TGTGCCAGCAGTCGGGGGGCGGCGCGGAGCAATCAGCCCCAGCATTTT. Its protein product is CASSRGAARSNQPQHF.

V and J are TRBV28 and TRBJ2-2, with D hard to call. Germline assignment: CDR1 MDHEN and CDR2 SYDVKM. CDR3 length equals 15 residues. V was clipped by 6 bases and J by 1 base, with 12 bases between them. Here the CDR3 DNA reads TGTGCCAGCAGGCGGCAGAGGTTGAACACCGGGGAGCTGTTTTTT. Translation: CASRRQRLNTGELFF.

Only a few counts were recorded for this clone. CDR3 amino acids: CSVKGLAGAHTGELFF. DNA of the CDR3: TGCAGCGTGAAGGGACTAGCGGGAGCGCACACCGGGGAGCTGTTTTTT. This chain links TRBV29-1 with TRBJ2-2; 14 bases line up with TRBD2. The CDR3 sequence is 16 residues long. Germline V lookup: CDR1 SQVTM, CDR2 ANQGSEA. V gave up 6 bases and J gave up 3 bases; unmatched junction bases: 6.

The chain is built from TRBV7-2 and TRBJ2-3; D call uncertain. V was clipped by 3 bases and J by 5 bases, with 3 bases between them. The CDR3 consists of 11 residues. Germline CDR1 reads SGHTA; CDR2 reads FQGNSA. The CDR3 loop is CASSFQDTQYF. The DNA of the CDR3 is TGTGCCAGCAGCTTTCAAGATACGCAGTATTTT. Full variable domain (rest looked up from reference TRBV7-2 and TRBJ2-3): GAGVSQSPSNKVTEKGKDVELRCDPISGHTALYWYRQSLGQGLEFLIYFQGNSAPDKSGLPSDRFSAERTGGSVSTLTIQRTQQEDSAVYLCASSFQDTQYFGPGTRLTVL.

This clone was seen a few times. The CDR3 here is CAPLAAQYF. The CDR3 DNA reads TGCGCCCCCCTGGCGGCCCAGTACTTC. The chain combines TRBV4-3 with TRBJ2-5; D is unresolved. In germline, CDR1 is LGHNA, CDR2 YSLEER. The V and J ends lost 11 bases and 9 bases respectively, with 10 bases between them. The CDR3 runs 9 residues.

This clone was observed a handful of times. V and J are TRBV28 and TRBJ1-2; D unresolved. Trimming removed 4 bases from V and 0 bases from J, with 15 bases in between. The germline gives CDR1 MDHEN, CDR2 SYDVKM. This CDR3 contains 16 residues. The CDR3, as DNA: TGTGCCAGCAGTTCCCCCTCCGCGGGAGCTAACTATGGCTACACCTTC. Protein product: CASSSPSAGANYGYTF.

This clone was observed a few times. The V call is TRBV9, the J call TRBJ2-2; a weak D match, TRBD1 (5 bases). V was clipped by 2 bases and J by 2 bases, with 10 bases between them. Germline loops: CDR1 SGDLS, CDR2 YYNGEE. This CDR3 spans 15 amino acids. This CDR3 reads CASSVAGINTGELFF. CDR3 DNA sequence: TGTGCCAGCAGCGTGGCAGGGATAAACACCGGGGAGCTGTTTTTT.

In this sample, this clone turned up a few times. CDR3 DNA sequence: TGTGCCAGTTCCCGGACAGGGAGGGATCCGACCCAGTACTTC. It yields the protein CASSRTGRDPTQYF. The chain carries TRBV19 and TRBJ2-5; tentatively, D is TRBD1 (8 bases). Germline assignment: CDR1 LNHDA and CDR2 SQIVND (reference sequence). This CDR3 contains 14 residues. With 8 bases removed from V and 7 bases from J, the gap between germline ends came to 20 bases.

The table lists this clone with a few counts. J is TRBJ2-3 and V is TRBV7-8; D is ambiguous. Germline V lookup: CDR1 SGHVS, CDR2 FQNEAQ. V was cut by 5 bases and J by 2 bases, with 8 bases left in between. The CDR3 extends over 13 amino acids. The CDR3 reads CASSPSTTDTQYF. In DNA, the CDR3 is TGTGCCAGCAGCCCCTCCACCACAGATACGCAGTATTTT.

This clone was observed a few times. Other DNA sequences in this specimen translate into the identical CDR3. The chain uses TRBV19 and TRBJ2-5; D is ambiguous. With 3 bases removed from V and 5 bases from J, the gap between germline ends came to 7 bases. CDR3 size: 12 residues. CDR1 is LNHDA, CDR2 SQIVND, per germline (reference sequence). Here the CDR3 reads CASSILGETQYF. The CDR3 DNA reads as TGTGCCAGTAGTATTCTAGGGGAGACCCAGTACTTC.

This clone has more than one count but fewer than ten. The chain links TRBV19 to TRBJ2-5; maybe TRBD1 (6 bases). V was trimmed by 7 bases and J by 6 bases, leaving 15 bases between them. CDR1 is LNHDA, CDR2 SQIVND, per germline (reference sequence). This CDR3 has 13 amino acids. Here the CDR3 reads CASTSGQSKTQYF. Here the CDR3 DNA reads TGTGCCAGTACCTCAGGACAGTCTAAGACCCAGTACTTC.

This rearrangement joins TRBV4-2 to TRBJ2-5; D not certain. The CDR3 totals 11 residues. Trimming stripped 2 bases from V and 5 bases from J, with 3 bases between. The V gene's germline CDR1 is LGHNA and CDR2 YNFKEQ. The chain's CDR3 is CASSQSETQYF. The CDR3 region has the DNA TGTGCCAGCAGCCAATCGGAGACCCAGTACTTC.

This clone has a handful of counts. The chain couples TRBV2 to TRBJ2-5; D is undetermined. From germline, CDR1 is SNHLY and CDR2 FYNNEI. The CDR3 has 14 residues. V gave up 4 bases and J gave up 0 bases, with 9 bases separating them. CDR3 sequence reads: CASSVEAYQETQYF. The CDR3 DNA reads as TGTGCCAGCAGTGTAGAAGCGTACCAAGAGACCCAGTACTTC.

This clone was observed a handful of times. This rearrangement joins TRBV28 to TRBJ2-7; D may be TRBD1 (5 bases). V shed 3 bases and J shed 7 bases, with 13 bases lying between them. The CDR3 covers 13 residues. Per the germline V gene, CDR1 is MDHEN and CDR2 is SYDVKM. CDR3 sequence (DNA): TGTGCCAGCAGTTTCCAGGGCGTTAAGGAGCAGTACGTC. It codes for CASSFQGVKEQYV.

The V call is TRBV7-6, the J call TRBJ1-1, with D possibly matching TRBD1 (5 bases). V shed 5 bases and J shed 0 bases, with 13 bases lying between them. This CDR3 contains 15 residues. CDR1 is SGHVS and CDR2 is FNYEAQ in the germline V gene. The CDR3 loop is CASSPFRDMNTEAFF. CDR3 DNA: TGTGCCAGCAGCCCCTTCAGGGATATGAACACTGAAGCTTTCTTT.

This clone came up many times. CDR3 region: CASSPGRDYGYTF. For the CDR3, the DNA is TGTGCCAGCAGCCCGGGGCGAGACTATGGCTACACCTTC. The chain has TRBV7-8 and TRBJ1-2; D possibly corresponds to TRBD1 (5 bases). The V gene's germline CDR1 is SGHVS and CDR2 FQNEAQ. This CDR3 region has 13 residues. V was pared by 5 bases and J by 3 bases, with 10 bases between. Variable domain in full (rest from reference TRBV7-8 and TRBJ1-2): GAGVSQSPRYKVAKRGQDVALRCDPISGHVSLFWYQQALGQGPEFLTYFQNEAQLDKSGLPSDRFFAERPEGSVSTLKIQRTQQEDSAVYLCASSPGRDYGYTFGSGTRLTVV.

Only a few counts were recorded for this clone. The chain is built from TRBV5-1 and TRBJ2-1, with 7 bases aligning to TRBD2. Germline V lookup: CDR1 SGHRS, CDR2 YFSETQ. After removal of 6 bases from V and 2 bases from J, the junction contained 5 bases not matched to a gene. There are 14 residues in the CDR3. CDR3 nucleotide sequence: TGCGCCAGCAACGGCGGGGGAGCCTACAATGAGCAGTTCTTC. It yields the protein CASNGGGAYNEQFF.

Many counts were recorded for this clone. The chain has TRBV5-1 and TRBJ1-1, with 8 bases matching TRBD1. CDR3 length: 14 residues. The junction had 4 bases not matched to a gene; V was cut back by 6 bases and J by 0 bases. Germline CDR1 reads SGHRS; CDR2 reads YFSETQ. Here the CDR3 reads CASNQGAMNTEAFF. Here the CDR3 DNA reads TGCGCCAGCAACCAGGGGGCCATGAACACTGAAGCTTTCTTT.

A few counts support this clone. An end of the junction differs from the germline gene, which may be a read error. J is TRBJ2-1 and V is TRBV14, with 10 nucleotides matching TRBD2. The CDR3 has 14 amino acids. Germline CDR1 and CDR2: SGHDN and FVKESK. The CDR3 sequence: CASSLQPAGGSLIF. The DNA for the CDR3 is TGTGCCAGCAGCCTTCAACCAGCGGGAGGGAGTCTAATCTTC.

For the CDR3, the DNA is TGTGCCTGGAGTGAAGTATCTGGAAACACCATATATTTT. Protein product: CAWSEVSGNTIYF. This chain links TRBV30 with TRBJ1-3; D is unresolved. The germline V gene encodes CDR1 GTSNPN and CDR2 SVGIG (reference sequence). V shed 1 base and J shed 1 base, with 5 bases lying between them. The CDR3 extends over 13 amino acids.

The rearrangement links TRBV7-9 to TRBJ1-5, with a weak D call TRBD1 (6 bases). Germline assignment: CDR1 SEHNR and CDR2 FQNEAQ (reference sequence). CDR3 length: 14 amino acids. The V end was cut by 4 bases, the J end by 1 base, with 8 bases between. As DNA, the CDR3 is TGTGCCAGCAGCTCCGGACAGAGCAATCAGCCCCAGCATTTT. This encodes CASSSGQSNQPQHF.

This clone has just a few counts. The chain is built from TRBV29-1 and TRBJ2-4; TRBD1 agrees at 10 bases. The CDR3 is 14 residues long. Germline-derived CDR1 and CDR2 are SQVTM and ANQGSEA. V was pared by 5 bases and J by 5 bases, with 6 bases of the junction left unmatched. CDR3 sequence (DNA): TGCAGCGTTCGGGACAGGGGCGACGAAAACATTCAGTACTTC. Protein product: CSVRDRGDENIQYF.

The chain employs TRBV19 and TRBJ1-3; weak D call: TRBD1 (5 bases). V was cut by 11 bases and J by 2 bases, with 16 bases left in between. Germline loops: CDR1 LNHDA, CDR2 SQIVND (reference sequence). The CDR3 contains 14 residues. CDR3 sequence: CAATDGTTGNTIYF. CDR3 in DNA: TGTGCCGCAACGGACGGGACTACTGGAAACACCATATATTTT.

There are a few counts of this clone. Here the CDR3 reads CASSPMGGHTEAFF. CDR3 DNA: TGTGCCAGCTCACCCATGGGGGGGCACACTGAAGCTTTCTTT. The genes are TRBV18 and TRBJ1-1, with a possible D match to TRBD1 (6 bases). Germline loops: CDR1 KGHSH, CDR2 LQKENI. Trimming took off 3 bases at V and 3 bases at J, with 11 bases between the two ends. This CDR3 region has 14 residues.

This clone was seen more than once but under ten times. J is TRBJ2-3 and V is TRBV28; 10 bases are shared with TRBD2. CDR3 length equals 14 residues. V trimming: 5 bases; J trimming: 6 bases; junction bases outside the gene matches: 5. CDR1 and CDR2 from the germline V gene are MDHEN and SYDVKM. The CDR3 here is CASSLAGASDTQYF. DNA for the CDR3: TGTGCCAGCAGTCTAGCGGGGGCGTCGGATACGCAGTATTTT. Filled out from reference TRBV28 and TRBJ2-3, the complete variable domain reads DVKVTQSSRYLVKRTGEKVFLECVQDMDHENMFWYRQDPGLGLRLIYFSYDVKMKEKGDIPEGYSVSREKKERFSLILESASTNQTSMYLCASSLAGASDTQYFGPGTRLTVL.

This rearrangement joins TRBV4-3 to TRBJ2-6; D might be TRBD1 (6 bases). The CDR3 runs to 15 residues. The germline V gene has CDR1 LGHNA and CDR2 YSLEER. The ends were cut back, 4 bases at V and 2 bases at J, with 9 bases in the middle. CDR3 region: CASSPRGAGANVLTF. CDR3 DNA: TGCGCCAGCAGCCCCAGGGGTGCTGGGGCCAACGTCCTGACTTTC.

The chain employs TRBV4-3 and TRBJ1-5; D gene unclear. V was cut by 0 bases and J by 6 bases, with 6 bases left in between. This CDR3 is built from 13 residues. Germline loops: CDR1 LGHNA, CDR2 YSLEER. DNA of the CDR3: TGCGCCAGCAGCCAAGAGGCCCGTCAGCCCCAGCATTTT. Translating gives CASSQEARQPQHF.

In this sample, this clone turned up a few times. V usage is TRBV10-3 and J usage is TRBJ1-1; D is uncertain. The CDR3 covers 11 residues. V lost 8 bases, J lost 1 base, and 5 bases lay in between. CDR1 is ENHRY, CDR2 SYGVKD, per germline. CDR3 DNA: TGTGCCATCTTCAAGAACACTGAAGCTTTCTTT. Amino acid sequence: CAIFKNTEAFF.

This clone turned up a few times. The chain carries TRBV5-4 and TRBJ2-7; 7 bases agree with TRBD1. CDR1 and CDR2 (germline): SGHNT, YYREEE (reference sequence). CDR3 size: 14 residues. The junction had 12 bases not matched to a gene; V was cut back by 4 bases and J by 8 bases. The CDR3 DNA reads TGTGCCAGCAGCGCCTGGGACAGCCAACGAAAGCAGTACGTC. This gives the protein CASSAWDSQRKQYV.